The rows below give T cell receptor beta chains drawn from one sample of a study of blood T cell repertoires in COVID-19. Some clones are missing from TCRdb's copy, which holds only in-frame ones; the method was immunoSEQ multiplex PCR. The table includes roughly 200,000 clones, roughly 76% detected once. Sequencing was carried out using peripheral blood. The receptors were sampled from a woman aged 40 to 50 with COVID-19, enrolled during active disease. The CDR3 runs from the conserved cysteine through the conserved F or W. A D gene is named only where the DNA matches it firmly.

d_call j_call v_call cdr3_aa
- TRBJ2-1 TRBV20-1 CSATRGDEQFF
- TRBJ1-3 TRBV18 CASSPPGLPSGNTIYF
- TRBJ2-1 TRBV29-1 CSVLFTADNNEQFF
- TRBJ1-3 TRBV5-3 CARSPLGRSGNTIYF
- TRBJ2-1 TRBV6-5 CATTQGPPYNEQFF
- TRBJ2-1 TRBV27 CASSSTGRAGGFF
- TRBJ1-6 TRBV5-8 CASPVGQGKTYNSPLHF
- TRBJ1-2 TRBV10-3 CAISEPGLGYGYTF
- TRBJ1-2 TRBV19 CASKWSGDFGYTF
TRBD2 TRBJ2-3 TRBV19 CASTRLAGRADTQYF
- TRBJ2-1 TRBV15 CATSRVESKGYEFF
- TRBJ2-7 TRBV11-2 CASSFSAGPNYEQYF
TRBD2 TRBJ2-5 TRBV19 CASRSAGRETQYF
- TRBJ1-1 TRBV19 CASSILQENTEAFF
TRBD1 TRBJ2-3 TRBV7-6 CASSLGTATDTQYF
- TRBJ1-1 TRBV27 CASAGGVRNTEAFF
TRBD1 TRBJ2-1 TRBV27 CASSPSGTDYNEQFF
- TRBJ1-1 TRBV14 CASSQEAGAAEAFF
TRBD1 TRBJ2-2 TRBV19 CASSLQGARTGELFF
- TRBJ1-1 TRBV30 CAWSPRFPEAFF
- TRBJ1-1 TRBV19 CASSITSGSEAFF
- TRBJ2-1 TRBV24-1 CATSDLSAASYNEQFF
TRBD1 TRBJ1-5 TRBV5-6 CASSFRTGAQPQHF
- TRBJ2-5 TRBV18 CASARDSQETQYF
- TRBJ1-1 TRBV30 CAWSLGKTEAFF
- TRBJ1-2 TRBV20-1 CSQDTPYGYTF
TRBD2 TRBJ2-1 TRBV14 CARGGSSYNEQFF
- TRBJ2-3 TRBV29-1 CSVMGGDTQYF
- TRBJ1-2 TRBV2 CASSEPGDPANYGYTF
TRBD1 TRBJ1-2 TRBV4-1 CASSQDPGTAANYGYTF
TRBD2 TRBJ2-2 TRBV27 CASTSGITGELFF
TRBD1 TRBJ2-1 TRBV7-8 CASSLRDRGENNEQFF
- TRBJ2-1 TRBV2 CASSEELVTENSEQFF
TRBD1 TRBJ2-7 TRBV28 CASLTTGSSYEQYF
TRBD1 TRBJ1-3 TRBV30 CAWSSLGQGKGNTIYF
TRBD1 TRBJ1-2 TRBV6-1 CASSDPLRDRGSYGYTF
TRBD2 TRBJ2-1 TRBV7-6 CASSLIRGEYEQFF
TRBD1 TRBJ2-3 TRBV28 CASSLTGGADTQYF
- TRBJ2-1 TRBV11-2 CASSPYQRNNEQFF
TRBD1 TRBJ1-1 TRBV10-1 CASSRTTGVEAFF